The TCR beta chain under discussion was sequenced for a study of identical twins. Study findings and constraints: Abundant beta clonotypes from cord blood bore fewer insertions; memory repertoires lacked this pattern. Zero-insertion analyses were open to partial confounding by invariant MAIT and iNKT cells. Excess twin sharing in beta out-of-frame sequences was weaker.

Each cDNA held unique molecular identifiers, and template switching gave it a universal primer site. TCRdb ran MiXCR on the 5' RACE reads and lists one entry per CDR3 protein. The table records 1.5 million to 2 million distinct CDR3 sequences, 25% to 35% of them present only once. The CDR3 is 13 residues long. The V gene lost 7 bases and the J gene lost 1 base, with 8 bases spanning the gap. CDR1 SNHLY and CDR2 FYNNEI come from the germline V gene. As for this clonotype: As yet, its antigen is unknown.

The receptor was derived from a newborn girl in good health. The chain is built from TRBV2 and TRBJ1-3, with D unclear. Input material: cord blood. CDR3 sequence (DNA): TGTGCCAGCAATAGCATATCTGGAAACACCATATATTTT. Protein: CASNSISGNTIYF.